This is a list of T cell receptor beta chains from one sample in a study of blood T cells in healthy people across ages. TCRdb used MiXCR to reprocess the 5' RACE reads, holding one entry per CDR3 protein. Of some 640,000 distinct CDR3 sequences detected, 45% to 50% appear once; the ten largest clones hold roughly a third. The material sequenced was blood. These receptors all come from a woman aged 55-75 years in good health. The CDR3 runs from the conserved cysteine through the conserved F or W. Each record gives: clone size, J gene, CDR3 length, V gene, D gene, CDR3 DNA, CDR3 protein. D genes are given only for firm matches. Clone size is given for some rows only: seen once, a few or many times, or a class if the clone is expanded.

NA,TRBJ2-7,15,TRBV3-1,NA,TGTGCCAGCAGCCAAAGCTCCAGGGGAGACTACGAGCAGTACTTC,CASSQSSRGDYEQYF
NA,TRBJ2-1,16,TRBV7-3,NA,TGTGCCAGCAGCCCCCCAGGAGGGGGGGTAAACAATGAGCAGTTCTTC,CASSPPGGGVNNEQFF
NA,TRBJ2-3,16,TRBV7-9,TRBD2,TGTGCCAGCAGCTCTCGACTAGCGGGAGCTACAGATACGCAGTATTTT,CASSSRLAGATDTQYF
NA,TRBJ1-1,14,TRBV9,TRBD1,TGTGCCAGCAGCGTACAGGGGGCGAACACTGAAGCTTTCTTT,CASSVQGANTEAFF
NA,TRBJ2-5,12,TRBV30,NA,TGTGCCTGGAGTGTGGCCGTTGAGACCCAGTACTTC,CAWSVAVETQYF
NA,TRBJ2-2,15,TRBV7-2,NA,TGTGCCAGCAGCTTAGTCTACAGGGTCACCGGGGAGCTGTTTTTT,CASSLVYRVTGELFF
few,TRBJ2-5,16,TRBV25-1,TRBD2,TGTGCCAGCAGTGAAGGCGCTAGCGGGAGGGCCAATGAGCAGTACTTC,CASSEGASGRANEQYF
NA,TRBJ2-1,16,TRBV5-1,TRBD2,TGCGCCAGCAGCTTCCTAGCGGGAGTGGGCTACAATGAGCAGTTCTTC,CASSFLAGVGYNEQFF
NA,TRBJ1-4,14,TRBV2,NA,TGTGCCAGCAGTGTCTTATCAACTAATGAAAAACTGTTTTTT,CASSVLSTNEKLFF
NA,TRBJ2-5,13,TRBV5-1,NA,TGCGCCAGCAGCTTGCTCTCGGAAGAGACCCAGTACTTC,CASSLLSEETQYF
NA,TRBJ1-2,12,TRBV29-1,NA,TGCAGCGTTGCACAAGAGCTACGGGGCTACACCTTC,CSVAQELRGYTF
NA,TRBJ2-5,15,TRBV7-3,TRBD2,TGTGCCAGCAGCTTAACGGGGACTAGAAAAGAGACCCAGTACTTC,CASSLTGTRKETQYF
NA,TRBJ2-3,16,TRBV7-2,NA,TGTGCCAGCAGCTTAAGTACAGGGATTCGTGGAGATACGCAGTATTTT,CASSLSTGIRGDTQYF
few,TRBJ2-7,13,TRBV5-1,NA,TGCGCCAGCAGCGGTACCGGCCTCTACGAGCAGTACTTC,CASSGTGLYEQYF
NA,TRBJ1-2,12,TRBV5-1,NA,TGCGCCAGCAGCTCCGGAGGCGCTGGCTACACCTTC,CASSSGGAGYTF
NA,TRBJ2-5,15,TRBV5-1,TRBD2,TGCGCCAGCATCCCCATAGCGGGAAGCCAAGAGACCCAGTACTTC,CASIPIAGSQETQYF
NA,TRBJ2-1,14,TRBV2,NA,TGTGCCAGCAGTCCTGGGGTAGGGTCAGAGACCCAGTTCTTC,CASSPGVGSETQFF
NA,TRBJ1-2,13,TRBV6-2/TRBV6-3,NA,TGTGCCAGCAGCTACAACGGTGGCTATGGCTACACCTTC,CASSYNGGYGYTF
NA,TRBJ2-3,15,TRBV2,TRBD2,TGTGCCAGCAGCCGGACTAGGCTCTCCACAGATACGCAGTATTTT,CASSRTRLSTDTQYF
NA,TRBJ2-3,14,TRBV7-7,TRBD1,TGTGCTAGCAGTCGTACAGGGGGCACAGATACGCAGTATTTT,CASSRTGGTDTQYF
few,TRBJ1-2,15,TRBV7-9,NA,TGTGCCAGCAGCTTAAAAGGTCAGGGGAGCTATGGCTACACCTTC,CASSLKGQGSYGYTF
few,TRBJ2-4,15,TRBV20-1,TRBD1,TGCAGTGCCAGAGGGTTGCGACAGGGGGCGCGAGAGCAGTACTTC,CSARGLRQGAREQYF
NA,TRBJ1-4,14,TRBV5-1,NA,TGCGCCAGCAGCGTGACGGGAGGTAGTGAAAAACTGTTTTTT,CASSVTGGSEKLFF
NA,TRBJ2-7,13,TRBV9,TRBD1,TGTGCCAGCAGCCAGACAGGGGGCAAAGAGCAGTACTTC,CASSQTGGKEQYF
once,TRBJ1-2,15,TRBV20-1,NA,TGCAGTGCTAGAGATCTCACCAAAGCTAACTATGGCTACACCTTC,CSARDLTKANYGYTF
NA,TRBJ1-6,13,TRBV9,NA,TGTGCCAGCAGCGACCTCAGGAGTTCACCCCTCCACTTT,CASSDLRSSPLHF
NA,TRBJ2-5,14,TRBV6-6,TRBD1,TGTGCCAGCACCCCCGGGACAGGACTAGAGACCCAGTACTTC,CASTPGTGLETQYF
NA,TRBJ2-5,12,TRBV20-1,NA,TGCAGTGCTAGTTCAAACACAGGGACCCAGTACTTC,CSASSNTGTQYF